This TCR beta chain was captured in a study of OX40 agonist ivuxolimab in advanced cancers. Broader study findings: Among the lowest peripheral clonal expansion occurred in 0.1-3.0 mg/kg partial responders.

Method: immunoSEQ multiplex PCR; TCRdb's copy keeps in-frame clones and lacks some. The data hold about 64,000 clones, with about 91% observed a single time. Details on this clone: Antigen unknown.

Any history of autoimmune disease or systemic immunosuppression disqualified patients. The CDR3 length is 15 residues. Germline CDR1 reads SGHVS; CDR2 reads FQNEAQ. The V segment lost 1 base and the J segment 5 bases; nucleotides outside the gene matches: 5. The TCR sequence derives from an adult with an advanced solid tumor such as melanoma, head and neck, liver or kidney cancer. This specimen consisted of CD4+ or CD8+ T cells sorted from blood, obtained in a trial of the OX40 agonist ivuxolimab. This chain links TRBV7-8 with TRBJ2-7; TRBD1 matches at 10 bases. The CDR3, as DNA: TGTGCCAGCAGCTTAGGACAGGGGGCGACCCACGAGCAGTACTTC. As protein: CASSLGQGATHEQYF.